Below are 7 T cell receptor beta chains sequenced from a single sample in a study of identical twins. One entry per CDR3 protein, called by TCRdb with MiXCR from the 5' RACE reads. The table shows 250,000 or so distinct CDR3 sequences, with roughly 13% occurring only once. These data are also associated with another study on yellow fever vaccine responses in identical twins.

What was sequenced was memory (CD45RO+) T cells sorted from blood. All receptors derive from a young woman in good health.

This clonotype was detected ten times or more. The chain has TRBV7-2 and TRBJ2-1, with 7 bases that match TRBD2. J lost 7 bases, V lost 7 bases, and 10 bases had no gene match. The CDR3 consists of 14 residues. The V gene's germline CDR1 is SGHTA and CDR2 FQGNSA. CDR3 amino acids: CASKVGGPGNEQFF. DNA of the CDR3: TGTGCCAGCAAGGTGGGAGGGCCGGGGAATGAGCAGTTCTTC.

The chain joins TRBV12-3 or TRBV12-4 to TRBJ1-2; no clear D. The CDR3 length is 15 residues. Trimming took off 1 base at V and 8 bases at J, with 17 bases between the two ends. The CDR3 coding sequence is TGTGCCAGCAGTTTAGGGCAGGAACTGTATACCGGCTACACCTTC. It specifies CASSLGQELYTGYTF.

This clonotype was seen many times. The genes are TRBV25-1 and TRBJ2-1; D gene unclear. The CDR3 consists of 15 residues. CDR1 is MGHDK and CDR2 is SYGVNS in the germline V gene. The V and J ends lost 6 bases and 7 bases respectively, with 19 bases between them. This CDR3 reads CASRSPAFRMNEQFF. Here the CDR3 DNA reads TGTGCCAGCAGATCCCCCGCGTTTAGGATGAATGAGCAGTTCTTC.

This clonotype was recorded a few times. This may stem from a read error, because a much larger clone lies one nucleotide away. This chain connects TRBV5-5 to TRBJ2-2, with TRBD2 as a possible D gene (6 bases). From germline, CDR1 is SGHKS and CDR2 YYEKEE (reference sequence). This CDR3 contains 12 residues. The CDR3 protein is CASSYDGGELSF. CDR3 bases: TGTGCCAGCAGCTACGACGGCGGGGAGCTGTCTTTT.

This clonotype came up a few times. The chain couples TRBV7-2 to TRBJ2-5, with D possibly matching TRBD2 (7 bases). V lost 2 bases and J 2 bases, leaving 15 bases between the germline ends. CDR1 and CDR2 (germline): SGHTA, FQGNSA. This CDR3 spans 16 amino acids. The CDR3 DNA reads as TGTGCCAGCAGCTTATTGGGCGGGGGCTTACAAGAGACCCAGTACTTC. Translated: CASSLLGGGLQETQYF.

The chain has TRBV20-1 and TRBJ2-2; TRBD2 matches at 10 bases. Per germline, CDR1 DFQATT and CDR2 SNEGSKA (reference sequence). This CDR3 has 17 amino acids. With 0 bases clipped from V and 4 bases from J, the junction kept 8 bases outside the gene matches. The CDR3 DNA is TGCAGTGCTAGAGACCCACTAAGCGGGGGGGCCACCGGGGAGCTGTTTTTT. It translates to CSARDPLSGGATGELFF.

The chain joins TRBV6-1 to TRBJ2-5; 9 bases fit TRBD1. This CDR3 is 13 amino acids long. Germline CDR1 is MNHNS and CDR2 is SASEGT. The J segment lost 5 bases and the V segment lost 6 bases, leaving 4 bases of the junction unmatched. The chain's CDR3 is CASRQGAVETQYF. The CDR3 region has the DNA TGTGCCAGCAGACAGGGGGCGGTGGAGACCCAGTACTTC.